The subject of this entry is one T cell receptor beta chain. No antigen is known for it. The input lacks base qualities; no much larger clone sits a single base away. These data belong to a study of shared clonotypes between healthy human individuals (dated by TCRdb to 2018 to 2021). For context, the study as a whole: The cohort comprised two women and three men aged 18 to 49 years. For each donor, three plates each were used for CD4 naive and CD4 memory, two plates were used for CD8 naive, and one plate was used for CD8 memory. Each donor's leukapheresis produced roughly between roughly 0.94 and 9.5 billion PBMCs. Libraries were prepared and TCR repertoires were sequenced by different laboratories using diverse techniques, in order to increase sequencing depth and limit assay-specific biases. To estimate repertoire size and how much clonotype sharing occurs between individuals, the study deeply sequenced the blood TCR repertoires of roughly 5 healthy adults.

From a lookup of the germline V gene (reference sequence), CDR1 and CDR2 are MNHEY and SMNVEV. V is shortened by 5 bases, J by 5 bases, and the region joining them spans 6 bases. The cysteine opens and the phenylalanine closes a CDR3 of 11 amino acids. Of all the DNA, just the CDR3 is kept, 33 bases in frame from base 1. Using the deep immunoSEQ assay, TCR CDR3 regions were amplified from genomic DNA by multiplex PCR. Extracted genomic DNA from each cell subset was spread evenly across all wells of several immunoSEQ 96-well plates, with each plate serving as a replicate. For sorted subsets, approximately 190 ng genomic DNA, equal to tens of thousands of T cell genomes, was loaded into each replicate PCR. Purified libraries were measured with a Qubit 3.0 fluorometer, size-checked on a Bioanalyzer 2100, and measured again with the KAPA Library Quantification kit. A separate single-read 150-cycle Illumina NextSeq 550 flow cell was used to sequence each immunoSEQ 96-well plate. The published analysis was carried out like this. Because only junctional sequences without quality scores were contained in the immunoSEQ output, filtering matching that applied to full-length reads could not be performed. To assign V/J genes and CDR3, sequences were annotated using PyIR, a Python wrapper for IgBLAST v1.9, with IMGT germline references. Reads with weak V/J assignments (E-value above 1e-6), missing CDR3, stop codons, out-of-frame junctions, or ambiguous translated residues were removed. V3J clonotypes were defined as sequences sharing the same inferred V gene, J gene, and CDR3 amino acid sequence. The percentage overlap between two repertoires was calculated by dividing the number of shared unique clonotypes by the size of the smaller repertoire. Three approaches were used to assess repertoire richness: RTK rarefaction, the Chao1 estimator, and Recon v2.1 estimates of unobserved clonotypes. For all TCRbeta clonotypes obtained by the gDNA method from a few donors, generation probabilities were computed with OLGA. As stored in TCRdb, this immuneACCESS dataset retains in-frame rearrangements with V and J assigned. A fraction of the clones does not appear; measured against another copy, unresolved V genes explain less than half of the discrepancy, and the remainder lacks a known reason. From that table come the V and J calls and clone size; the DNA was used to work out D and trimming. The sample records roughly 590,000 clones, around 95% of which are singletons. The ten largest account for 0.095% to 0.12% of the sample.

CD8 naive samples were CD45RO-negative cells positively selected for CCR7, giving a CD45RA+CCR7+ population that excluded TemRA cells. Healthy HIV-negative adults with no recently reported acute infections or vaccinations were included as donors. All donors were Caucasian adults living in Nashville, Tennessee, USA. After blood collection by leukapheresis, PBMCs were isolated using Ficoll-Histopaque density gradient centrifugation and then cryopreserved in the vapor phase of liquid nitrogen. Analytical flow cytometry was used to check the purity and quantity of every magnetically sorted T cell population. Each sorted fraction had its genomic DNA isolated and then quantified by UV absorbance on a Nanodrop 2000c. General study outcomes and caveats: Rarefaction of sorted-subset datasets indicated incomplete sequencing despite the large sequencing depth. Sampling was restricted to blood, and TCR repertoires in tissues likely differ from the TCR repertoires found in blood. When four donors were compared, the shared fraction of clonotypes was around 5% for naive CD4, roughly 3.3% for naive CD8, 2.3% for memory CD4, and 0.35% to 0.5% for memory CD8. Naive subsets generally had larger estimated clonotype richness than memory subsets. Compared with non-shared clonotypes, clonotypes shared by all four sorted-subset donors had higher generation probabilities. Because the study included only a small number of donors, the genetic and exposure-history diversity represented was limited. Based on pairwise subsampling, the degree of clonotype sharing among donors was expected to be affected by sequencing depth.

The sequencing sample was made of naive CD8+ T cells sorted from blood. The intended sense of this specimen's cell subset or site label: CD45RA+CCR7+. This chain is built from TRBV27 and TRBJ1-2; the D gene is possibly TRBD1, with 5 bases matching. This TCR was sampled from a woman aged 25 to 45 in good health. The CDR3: CASSGGYGYTF. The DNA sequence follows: TGTGCCAGCAGTGGGGGGTATGGCTACACCTTC.